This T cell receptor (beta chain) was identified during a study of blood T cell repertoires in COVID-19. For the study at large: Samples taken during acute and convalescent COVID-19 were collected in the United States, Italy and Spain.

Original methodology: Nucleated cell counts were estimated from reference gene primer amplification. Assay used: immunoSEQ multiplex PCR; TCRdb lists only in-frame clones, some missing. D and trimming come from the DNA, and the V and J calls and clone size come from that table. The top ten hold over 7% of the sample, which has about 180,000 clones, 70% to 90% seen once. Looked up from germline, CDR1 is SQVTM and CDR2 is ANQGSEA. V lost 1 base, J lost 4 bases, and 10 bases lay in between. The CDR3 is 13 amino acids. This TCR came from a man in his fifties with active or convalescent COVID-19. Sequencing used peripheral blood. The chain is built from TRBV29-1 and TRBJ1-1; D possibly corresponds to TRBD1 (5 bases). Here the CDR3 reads CSVEAGGVTEAFF. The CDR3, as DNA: TGCAGCGTTGAAGCGGGGGGGGTCACTGAAGCTTTCTTT.